Shown below are 18 T cell receptor beta chains from a single sample sequenced in a study of T cells in tuberculosis. Generated by immunoSEQ multiplex PCR, the TCRdb table keeps only in-frame clones and is missing some. The sample has about 25,000 clones; around 94% are singletons. Sequences were obtained from PBMCs. The receptors were sampled from a donor aged 10-29 years with latent tuberculosis or without tuberculosis infection. Some clones in this sample may be carry-over from other donors' samples.

The rearrangement links TRBV13 to TRBJ1-2; a weak D match, TRBD1 (5 bases). This CDR3 comprises 15 residues. The germline V and J ends were trimmed by 0 bases and 2 bases, with 10 bases remaining between them. Germline V gene sequence: CDR1 PRHDT, CDR2 FYEKMQ (reference sequence). As DNA, the CDR3 is TGTGCCAGCAGCTTAGGCAGGGCAGCCAACTATGGCTACACCTTC. Its protein product is CASSLGRAANYGYTF.

The J gene is TRBJ2-5, the V gene TRBV5-1; the match to TRBD2 covers 8 bases. After removal of 1 base from V and 5 bases from J, the junction contained 10 bases not matched to a gene. Germline V gives CDR1 SGHRS, CDR2 YFSETQ. The CDR3 length is 16 residues. The chain's CDR3 is CASSLFPGLGGETQYF. The CDR3 nucleotides read TGCGCCAGCAGCTTGTTCCCGGGACTAGGGGGGGAGACCCAGTACTTC.

The rearrangement uses TRBV7-8 and TRBJ2-7; D gene ambiguous. CDR1 is SGHVS, CDR2 FQNEAQ, per germline. Between the trimmed V and J ends, which lost 3 bases and 10 bases, there was a span of 25 bases. This CDR3 region has 16 residues. The CDR3 nucleotides read TGTGCCAGCAGCTTTTTGGCCGGATCGATTGGAGCTGAACAGTACTTC. Amino acids: CASSFLAGSIGAEQYF.

The chain carries TRBV6-5 and TRBJ1-5; D unclear. Deletions cut 4 bases from V and 6 bases from J, with 10 bases between. Germline V gene sequence: CDR1 MNHEY, CDR2 SVGAGI. This CDR3 has 13 residues. CDR3 sequence (DNA): TGTGCCAGCAGTTCCGCCGGAGGTCAGCCCCAGCATTTT. It yields the protein CASSSAGGQPQHF.

The J gene is TRBJ1-1, the V gene TRBV29-1; TRBD1 agrees at 8 bases. The CDR3 consists of 13 residues. Germline V lookup: CDR1 SQVTM, CDR2 ANQGSEA. CDR3 protein: CVVDREVNTEAFF. Here the CDR3 DNA reads TGCGTTGTGGACAGGGAGGTGAACACTGAAGCTTTCTTT.

V and J are TRBV19 and TRBJ2-7; 7 bases match TRBD1. The V and J ends lost 9 bases and 4 bases, in that order; junction bases with no gene match: 6. This CDR3 comprises 12 residues. CDR1 is LNHDA, CDR2 SQIVND, per germline (reference sequence). The CDR3 spells CASRDRAYEQYF. The CDR3 nucleotides read TGTGCCAGCCGGGACAGAGCTTACGAGCAGTACTTC.

This rearrangement joins TRBV6-1 to TRBJ2-7; TRBD2 agrees at 7 bases. J lost 6 bases, V lost 3 bases, and 8 bases had no gene match. The CDR3 length is 14 residues. Germline CDR1 and CDR2: MNHNS and SASEGT. The CDR3 spells CASSEVGSGGEQYF. DNA for the CDR3: TGTGCCAGCAGTGAGGTAGGGTCGGGAGGCGAGCAGTACTTC.

The rearrangement joins TRBV18 to TRBJ1-4; D is ambiguous. CDR1 is KGHSH, CDR2 LQKENI, per germline. This CDR3 comprises 14 residues. The ends were cut back, 1 base at V and 5 bases at J, with 8 bases in the middle. CDR3 DNA sequence: TGTGCCAGCTCACCACTGGACTCAAATGAAAAACTGTTTTTT. Protein product: CASSPLDSNEKLFF.

This chain joins TRBV19 and TRBJ2-6; 8 bases agree with TRBD2. J was trimmed by 1 base and V by 10 bases; bases with no gene match: 9. The CDR3 consists of 16 residues. Germline V gene lookup returns CDR1 LNHDA and CDR2 SQIVND (reference sequence). Here the CDR3 reads CAILTSGTSGANVLTF. CDR3 bases: TGTGCCATTCTAACTAGCGGCACTTCTGGGGCCAACGTCCTGACTTTC.

This clone was found a few times. The chain uses TRBV2 and TRBJ1-2; the match to TRBD1 covers 9 bases. J was trimmed by 6 bases and V by 7 bases; bases with no gene match: 9. The germline V gene has CDR1 SNHLY and CDR2 FYNNEI. The CDR3 covers 14 residues. The CDR3 here is CASTGGQGRDGYTF. CDR3 in DNA: TGTGCCAGCACAGGGGGACAGGGACGTGATGGCTACACCTTC. Full variable domain (rest looked up from reference TRBV2 and TRBJ1-2): EPEVTQTPSHQVTQMGQEVILRCVPISNHLYFYWYRQILGQKVEFLVSFYNNEISEKSEIFDDQFSVERPDGSNFTLKIRSTKLEDSAMYFCASTGGQGRDGYTFGSGTRLTVV.

V and J are TRBV19 and TRBJ2-7, with TRBD2 matching over 9 bases. Germline CDR1 reads LNHDA; CDR2 reads SQIVND (reference sequence). J was trimmed by 3 bases and V by 1 base; bases with no gene match: 4. This CDR3 spans 15 amino acids. This CDR3 reads CASSIAASGNYEQYF. DNA for the CDR3: TGTGCCAGTAGTATAGCGGCTAGCGGGAACTACGAGCAGTACTTC.

In nucleotides, the CDR3 is TGTGCCTGGAGGACAGGTTATAATTCACCCCTCCACTTT. It is translated as CAWRTGYNSPLHF. The rearrangement joins TRBV30 to TRBJ1-6; D is perhaps TRBD1 (6 bases). Trimming removed 3 bases at V and 4 bases at J, with 7 bases between. The CDR3 loop spans 13 amino acids. Germline V gives CDR1 GTSNPN, CDR2 SVGIG (reference sequence).

The rearrangement joins TRBV9 to TRBJ1-5; TRBD1 matches 8 bases. The length of the CDR3 is 18 residues. V was clipped by 2 bases and J by 4 bases; unmatched bases: 14. Germline assignment: CDR1 SGDLS and CDR2 YYNGEE. The CDR3 reads CASSVVRIGDRGNQPQHF. The CDR3 coding sequence is TGTGCCAGCAGCGTGGTCCGGATAGGCGACAGGGGAAATCAGCCCCAGCATTTT.

The chain is built from TRBV9 and TRBJ1-1, with TRBD1 identical over 8 bases. V gave up 4 bases and J gave up 1 base; unmatched junction bases: 6. Germline V gives CDR1 SGDLS, CDR2 YYNGEE. The CDR3 has 15 residues. The CDR3 bases are TGTGCCAGCAGCCCGGACAGGGCTCCGAACACTGAAGCTTTCTTT. Protein product: CASSPDRAPNTEAFF.

This chain joins TRBV21-1 and TRBJ1-2; the D call of TRBD1 is as the table states it, not checked on the DNA. TRBV21-1 is given as a pseudogene. CDR3 length: 14 amino acids. In nucleotides, the CDR3 is TGTGCCAGCAGCAAAATTTCGGACAGGGCTGGCTACACCTTC. Amino acids: CASSKISDRAGYTF.

This chain links TRBV2 with TRBJ2-1; 10 bases agree with TRBD2. With 9 bases clipped from V and 8 bases from J, the junction kept 7 bases outside the gene matches. The germline gives CDR1 SNHLY, CDR2 FYNNEI. CDR3 length: 13 residues. The CDR3 region has the DNA TGTGCCAGTCCGGGACTAGCGATAGATGAGCAGTTCTTC. This gives the protein CASPGLAIDEQFF.

The CDR3 sequence: CASGTGRYTEAFF. The CDR3 nucleotides are TGTGCCAGCGGGACAGGGCGATACACTGAAGCTTTCTTT. The chain combines TRBV7-9 with TRBJ1-1; 9 nucleotides align to TRBD1. The CDR3 spans 13 residues. With V trimmed by 8 bases and J by 3 bases, 4 bases remained unmatched. The germline gives CDR1 SEHNR, CDR2 FQNEAQ (reference sequence).

The chain's CDR3 is CAIRTGSGETQYF. CDR3 DNA sequence: TGTGCCATCAGAACAGGGTCGGGAGAGACCCAGTACTTC. This chain links TRBV10-3 with TRBJ2-5, with a weak D call TRBD1 (6 bases). The V gene lost 6 bases and the J gene lost 4 bases, with 12 bases spanning the gap. Germline CDR1 is ENHRY and CDR2 is SYGVKD. CDR3 length: 13 residues.